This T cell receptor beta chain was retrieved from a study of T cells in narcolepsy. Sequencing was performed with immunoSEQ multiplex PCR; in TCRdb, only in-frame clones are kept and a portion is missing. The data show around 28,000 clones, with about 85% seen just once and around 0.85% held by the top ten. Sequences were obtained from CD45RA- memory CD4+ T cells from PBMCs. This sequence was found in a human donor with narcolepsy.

Here the CDR3 reads CAISEYRLTPGNQPQHF. The DNA for the CDR3 is TGTGCCATCAGTGAGTACAGACTCACCCCGGGCAATCAGCCCCAGCATTTT. This sequence joins TRBV10-3 and TRBJ1-5; D gene unclear. Trimming pared 1 base from V and 2 bases from J, leaving 15 bases between. CDR3 length: 17 residues. Germline CDR1 ENHRY, CDR2 SYGVKD.